The 19 T cell receptor beta chains below come from one sample, sequenced in a study of T cell repertoires in cytomegalovirus infection. TCRdb recomputed calls from the reads with MiXCR, one row per CDR3 protein. This table has some 480,000 distinct CDR3 sequences, roughly 34% appearing once. The antigens of these receptors remain unknown. The sample was cultured PBMCs, taken from culture after CMV antigen stimulation. These receptors originate from a human donor in good health (CMV status not recorded). Some clones in this sample may be carry-over from other donors' samples.

This chain links TRBV7-2 with TRBJ2-2, with TRBD2 matching over 11 bases. Germline values: CDR1 SGHTA, CDR2 FQGNSA. CDR3 length equals 19 residues. Unmatched junction bases numbered 16, after V lost 5 bases and J lost 5 bases. Here the CDR3 DNA reads TGTGCCAGCAGCCCCAACATGGGTAGCGGGAGGGTCGTGACCGGGGAGCTGTTTTTT. Residues: CASSPNMGSGRVVTGELFF.

The chain joins TRBV12-3 or TRBV12-4 to TRBJ2-3, with D hard to call. V lost 6 bases and J 1 base, leaving 11 bases between the germline ends. The CDR3 sequence is 14 residues long. The CDR3 sequence: CASRTGGGTDTQYF. CDR3 DNA: TGTGCCAGCAGAACCGGTGGGGGCACAGATACGCAGTATTTT.

The V call is TRBV4-1, the J call TRBJ2-1; 12 nucleotides match TRBD2. This CDR3 is 18 amino acids long. The junction had 12 bases not matched to a gene; V was cut back by 3 bases and J by 6 bases. CDR1 is MGHRA and CDR2 is YSYEKL in the germline V gene. This chain's CDR3 is CASSHVPGTSGWVNEQFF. The CDR3 DNA is TGCGCCAGCAGCCATGTACCCGGGACTAGCGGGTGGGTCAATGAGCAGTTCTTC.

This clonotype occurred many times. The gene calls are TRBV7-6 and TRBJ1-1; D perhaps matches TRBD1 (6 bases). The CDR3 is 16 amino acids. With 1 base removed from V and 1 base from J, the gap between germline ends came to 13 bases. In germline, CDR1 is SGHVS, CDR2 FNYEAQ. The CDR3 DNA reads as TGTGCCAGCAGCTTAGGTCAGGGGACGGAGAACACTGAAGCTTTCTTT. Translated: CASSLGQGTENTEAFF. Supplemented by reference TRBV7-6 and TRBJ1-1, the full variable domain reads GAGVSQSPRYKVTKRGQDVALRCDPISGHVSLYWYRQALGQGPEFLTYFNYEAQQDKSGLPNDRFSAERPEGSISTLTIQRTEQRDSAMYRCASSLGQGTENTEAFFGQGTRLTVV.

This clonotype showed up many times. The chain couples TRBV12-3 or TRBV12-4 to TRBJ1-5; 8 bases match TRBD1. The V segment lost 6 bases and the J segment 7 bases; nucleotides outside the gene matches: 14. This CDR3 is built from 16 residues. CDR3 bases: TGTGCCAGCAGGAACGGCCAGGGGGCAGCCGGCCAGCCCCAGCATTTT. Translated, it gives CASRNGQGAAGQPQHF.

This rearrangement joins TRBV6-1 to TRBJ1-1; D remains unclear. V gave up 7 bases and J gave up 1 base, with 13 bases separating them. Germline CDR1 reads MNHNS; CDR2 reads SASEGT. This CDR3 has 14 amino acids. CDR3 amino acids: CASNVPGGNTEAFF. The CDR3 nucleotides are TGTGCCAGCAACGTACCGGGAGGGAACACTGAAGCTTTCTTT.

The J gene is TRBJ2-7, the V gene TRBV5-1, with unresolved D. Germline CDR1 reads SGHRS; CDR2 reads YFSETQ. The CDR3 is 17 residues long. Trimming pared 0 bases from V and 2 bases from J, leaving 18 bases between. In nucleotides, the CDR3 is TGCGCCAGCAGCTTGGTTACGAGCGCAAACCCCCCCTACGAGCAGTACGTC. Its translation is CASSLVTSANPPYEQYV.

V gene TRBV20-1 combines with J gene TRBJ1-2; D is ambiguous. Trimming removed 3 bases at V and 0 bases at J, with 8 bases between. This CDR3 is 13 amino acids long. Germline V gives CDR1 DFQATT, CDR2 SNEGSKA (reference sequence). DNA of the CDR3: TGCAGTGCTAGGGTTTCCACTAACTATGGCTACACCTTC. Translating it yields CSARVSTNYGYTF.

The rearrangement uses TRBV12-3 or TRBV12-4 and TRBJ2-6, with 7 nucleotides matching TRBD1. CDR3 length: 17 residues. Unmatched junction bases numbered 12, after V lost 10 bases and J lost 0 bases. The CDR3 protein is CATPSGQDISGANVLTF. The CDR3 bases are TGTGCCACCCCGTCCGGACAGGACATCTCTGGGGCCAACGTCCTGACTTTC.

This clonotype was seen only a few times. J is TRBJ1-1 and V is TRBV29-1, with TRBD1 identical over 8 bases. Looked up from germline, CDR1 is SQVTM and CDR2 is ANQGSEA. The junction had 4 bases not matched to a gene; V was cut back by 6 bases and J by 1 base. This CDR3 has 13 amino acids. Here the CDR3 reads CSVHRGGNTEAFF. The CDR3 nucleotides read TGCAGCGTACACAGGGGGGGGAACACTGAAGCTTTCTTT.

This rearrangement joins TRBV19 to TRBJ2-1, with D possibly TRBD1 on 6 matching bases. The CDR3 consists of 15 residues. Germline assignment: CDR1 LNHDA and CDR2 SQIVND (reference sequence). V was trimmed by 5 bases and J by 2 bases, leaving 13 bases between them. The CDR3 DNA follows: TGTGCCAGTAGTGTAACAGGGCAAACCTACAATGAGCAGTTCTTC. Its translation: CASSVTGQTYNEQFF.

This rearrangement joins TRBV4-2 to TRBJ1-1; no clear D. Germline assignment: CDR1 LGHNA and CDR2 YNFKEQ. Deletions cut 1 base from V and 7 bases from J, with 10 bases between. CDR3 length equals 13 residues. CDR3 sequence (DNA): TGTGCCAGCAGCCAAGGTTGGTCGGATGAAGCTTTCTTT. Protein sequence: CASSQGWSDEAFF.

There are many counts of this clonotype. The genes are TRBV7-2 and TRBJ2-2, with 10 bases that match TRBD2. The V gene's germline CDR1 is SGHTA and CDR2 FQGNSA. Trimming removed 5 bases from V and 2 bases from J; junction bases left unmatched: 14. This CDR3 comprises 19 residues. This CDR3 reads CASSASRWIAGGNTGELFF. CDR3 bases: TGTGCCAGCAGCGCATCTAGGTGGATAGCGGGAGGAAACACCGGGGAGCTGTTTTTT.

The CDR3 sequence: CASRRREWYNEQFF. The DNA of the CDR3 is TGTGCCAGTAGGAGGCGGGAGTGGTACAATGAGCAGTTCTTC. The rearrangement joins TRBV19 to TRBJ2-1, with 7 bases identical to TRBD2. CDR1 is LNHDA and CDR2 is SQIVND in the germline V gene (reference sequence). V shed 6 bases and J 4 bases; nucleotides not matched to a gene: 6. This CDR3 comprises 14 residues.

The rearrangement links TRBV19 to TRBJ2-7, with 7 bases lining up with TRBD1. The germline gives CDR1 LNHDA, CDR2 SQIVND (reference sequence). Germline trimming cut 7 bases from V and 0 bases from J; bases unmatched to any gene: 12. This CDR3 spans 16 amino acids. The CDR3 sequence is CASKVYSRGTSYEQYV. CDR3 sequence (DNA): TGTGCCAGTAAAGTTTATAGCAGGGGGACCTCCTACGAGCAGTACGTC.

This clonotype appeared a few times. V gene TRBV6-1 combines with J gene TRBJ1-1; D unclear. This CDR3 has 13 amino acids. Germline V gene sequence: CDR1 MNHNS, CDR2 SASEGT. The V and J ends lost 0 bases and 5 bases respectively, with 7 bases between them. The CDR3 DNA sequence: TGTGCCAGCAGTGAAGCGCTTCGGACTGAAGCTTTCTTT. Translated: CASSEALRTEAFF.

The chain recombines TRBV28 with TRBJ2-4, with a weak D call TRBD2 (5 bases). CDR3 length equals 21 residues. Trimming left V 2 bases short and J 2 bases short, with 28 bases between. Germline V lookup: CDR1 MDHEN, CDR2 SYDVKM. The CDR3 loop is CASSLRSMGVSRVVPKNIQYF. The CDR3 region has the DNA TGTGCCAGCAGTTTACGTTCCATGGGAGTGTCCCGAGTCGTTCCCAAAAACATTCAGTACTTC. The full variable domain, rest sourced from reference TRBV28 and TRBJ2-4, is DVKVTQSSRYLVKRTGEKVFLECVQDMDHENMFWYRQDPGLGLRLIYFSYDVKMKEKGDIPEGYSVSREKKERFSLILESASTNQTSMYLCASSLRSMGVSRVVPKNIQYFGAGTRLSVL.

As to this clonotype: As the CDR3 is not closed by the conserved phenylalanine or tryptophan, this likely results from a read error. The chain has TRBV19 and TRBJ1-2; 9 bases match TRBD1. V dropped 10 bases and J dropped 3; count of bases not matched to a gene: 9. The germline CDR1 and CDR2 sequences are LNHDA and SQIVND (reference sequence). The CDR3 loop spans 14 amino acids. The CDR3 reads CATTGTGRYYGYTV. In DNA form, the CDR3 reads TGTGCCACCACCGGGACAGGGAGGTACTATGGCTACACCGTC.

The table lists this clonotype with a few counts. The chain carries TRBV5-1 and TRBJ1-4; 7 bases match TRBD1. J gave up 10 bases and V 1 base, and 7 bases lay outside the gene matches. The germline CDR1 and CDR2 sequences are SGHRS and YFSETQ. The CDR3 has 14 residues. The CDR3: CASSLTQGNGKLFF. In nucleotides, the CDR3 is TGCGCCAGCAGCTTGACACAGGGGAACGGAAAACTGTTTTTT.